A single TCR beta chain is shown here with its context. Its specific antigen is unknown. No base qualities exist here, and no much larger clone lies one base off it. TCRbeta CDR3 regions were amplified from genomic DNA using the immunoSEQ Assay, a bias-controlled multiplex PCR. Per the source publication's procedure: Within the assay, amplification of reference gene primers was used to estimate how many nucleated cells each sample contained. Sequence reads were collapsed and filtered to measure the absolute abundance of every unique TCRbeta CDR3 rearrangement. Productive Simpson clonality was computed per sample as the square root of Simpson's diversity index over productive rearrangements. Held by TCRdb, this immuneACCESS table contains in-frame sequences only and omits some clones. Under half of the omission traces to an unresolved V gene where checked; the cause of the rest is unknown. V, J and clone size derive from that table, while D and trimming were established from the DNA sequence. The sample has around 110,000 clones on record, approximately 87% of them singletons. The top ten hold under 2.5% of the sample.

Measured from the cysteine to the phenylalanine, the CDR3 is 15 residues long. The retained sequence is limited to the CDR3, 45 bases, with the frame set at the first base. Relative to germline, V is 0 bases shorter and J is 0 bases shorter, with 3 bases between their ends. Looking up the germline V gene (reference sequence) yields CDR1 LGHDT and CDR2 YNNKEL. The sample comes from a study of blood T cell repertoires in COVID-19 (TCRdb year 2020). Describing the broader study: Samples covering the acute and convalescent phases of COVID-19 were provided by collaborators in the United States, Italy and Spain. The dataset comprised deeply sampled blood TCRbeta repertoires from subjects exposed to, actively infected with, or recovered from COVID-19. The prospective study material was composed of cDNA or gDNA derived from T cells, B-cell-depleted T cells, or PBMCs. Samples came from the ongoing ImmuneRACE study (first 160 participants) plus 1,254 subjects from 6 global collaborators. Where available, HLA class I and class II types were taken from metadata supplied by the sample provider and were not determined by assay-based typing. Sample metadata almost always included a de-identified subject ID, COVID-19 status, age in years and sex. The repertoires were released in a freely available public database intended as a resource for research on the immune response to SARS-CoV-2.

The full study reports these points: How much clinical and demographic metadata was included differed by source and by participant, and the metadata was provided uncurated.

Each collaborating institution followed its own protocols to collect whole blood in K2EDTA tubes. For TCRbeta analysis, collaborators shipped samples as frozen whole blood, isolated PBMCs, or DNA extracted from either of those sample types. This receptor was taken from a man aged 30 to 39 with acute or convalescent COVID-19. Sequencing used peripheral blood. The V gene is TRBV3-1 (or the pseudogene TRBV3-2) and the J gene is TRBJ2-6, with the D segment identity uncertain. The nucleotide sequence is TGTGCCAGCAGCCAAGACATCTCTGGGGCCAACGTCCTGACTTTC. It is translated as CASSQDISGANVLTF.